The rows below give T cell receptor beta chains drawn from one sample of a study of CD4+ T cells in melanoma. Using immunoSEQ multiplex PCR, the repertoire was profiled, and TCRdb retains in-frame clones only, with some absent. The top ten clones hold approximately 1.5% of a sample with 110,000 to 150,000 clones, about nine tenths of them seen once. All receptors derive from a human donor with melanoma. The CDR3 runs from the conserved cysteine through the conserved F or W. D genes are given only for firm matches. The size field is filled for only some rows; it gives once, few, many or a size class.

v_call	d_call	clone_size	j_call	cdr3_nt	cdr3_aa
TRBV28	-	-	TRBJ1-5	TGTGCCAGCGGGACGGGCGGGGTGGGTCAGCCCCAGCATTTT	CASGTGGVGQPQHF
TRBV5-6	-	-	TRBJ2-1	TGTGCCAGCAGCTTGGAGGGCGCCTCCTACAATGAGCAGTTCTTC	CASSLEGASYNEQFF
TRBV19	-	-	TRBJ2-7	TGTGCCAGTAGTATAGATCGGGGCGGGAACGAGCAGTACTTC	CASSIDRGGNEQYF
TRBV7-3	TRBD1	few	TRBJ2-7	TGTGCCAGCAGCGTGGGACAGGCCTACGAGCAGTACTTC	CASSVGQAYEQYF
TRBV5-4	-	-	TRBJ2-5	TGTGCCAGCAGCCGCGGTGGAAGGGACCAAGAGACCCAGTACTTC	CASSRGGRDQETQYF
TRBV7-2	-	-	TRBJ2-5	TGTGCCAGCAGCTGGGGACTCCAAGAGACCCAGTACTTC	CASSWGLQETQYF
TRBV19	-	-	TRBJ2-3	TGTGCCAGTACAGGAGGGGGGGGAGATACGCAGTATTTT	CASTGGGGDTQYF
TRBV28	-	-	TRBJ2-2	TGTGCCAGCAGCCTCCCCGGACCCGGGGAGCTGTTTTTT	CASSLPGPGELFF
TRBV5-1	TRBD1	-	TRBJ1-4	TGCGCCAGCAGCTTACTGACAGGGTTGGGTGAAAAACTGTTTTTT	CASSLLTGLGEKLFF
TRBV15	TRBD1	-	TRBJ1-1	TGTGCCACCAGCAGAGATGGACAGGGGAACACTGAAGCTTTCTTT	CATSRDGQGNTEAFF
TRBV2	-	-	TRBJ1-1	TGTGCCAGCAGCGGAGGGGGGACGGCTGGGACTGAAGCTTTCTTT	CASSGGGTAGTEAFF
TRBV7-2	TRBD2	-	TRBJ2-7	TGTGCCAGCAGCTTTAGGTCCACTAGCGTTGAGCAGTACTTC	CASSFRSTSVEQYF
TRBV7-3	TRBD1	once	TRBJ1-2	TGTGCCAGCAGCCCCCGACAGGGCTATGGCTACACCTTC	CASSPRQGYGYTF
TRBV18	-	-	TRBJ1-4	TGTGCCAGCTCACCCGGGTTGGGAGAAAAACTGTTTTTT	CASSPGLGEKLFF
TRBV6-6	TRBD2	once	TRBJ2-3	TGTGCCAGCAGTTCCTCTAGCGGGGAACACACAGATACGCAGTATTTT	CASSSSSGEHTDTQYF
TRBV30	-	-	TRBJ1-2	TGTGCCTGGACCATGGGTTGGGGGGCTCAGGGTAACTATGGCTACACCTTC	CAWTMGWGAQGNYGYTF
TRBV14	-	-	TRBJ2-2	TGTGCCAGCAGCCAAGGTCTATACGGGGAGCTGTTTTTT	CASSQGLYGELFF
TRBV18	TRBD1	-	TRBJ1-1	TGTGCCAGCTCCCTCGGACAGGGGGGGATGAACACTGAAGCTTTCTTT	CASSLGQGGMNTEAFF
TRBV9	TRBD1	-	TRBJ1-3	TGTGCCAGCAGCGCAGAACAGGGGTCTGGAAACACCATATATTTT	CASSAEQGSGNTIYF
TRBV11-2	-	-	TRBJ2-3	TGTGCCAGCAGCTTCGGACCAGATACGCAGTATTTT	CASSFGPDTQYF
TRBV9	-	-	TRBJ2-2	TGTGCCAGCAGCGTAGGTGGAGCGAACACCGGGGAGCTGTTTTTT	CASSVGGANTGELFF
TRBV4-1	TRBD2	-	TRBJ2-5	TGCGCCAGCAGCCAGGGGACCGGCGGGGGAGAGACCCAGTACTTC	CASSQGTGGGETQYF
TRBV5-6	-	-	TRBJ2-2	TGTGCCAGCAGCTTAACAGGGGGGGCGGCCGGGGAGCTGTTTTTT	CASSLTGGAAGELFF
TRBV9	TRBD2	-	TRBJ2-4	TGTGCCAGCAGCGTAGGGGGTAGCGGGGGCCAAAACATTCAGTACTTC	CASSVGGSGGQNIQYF
TRBV9	-	-	TRBJ2-7	TGTGCCAGCAGCGCCGGGACGGACTCCTACGAGCAGTACTTC	CASSAGTDSYEQYF
TRBV4-1	-	-	TRBJ2-7	TGCGCCAGCAGCCAAGTCGGGGGCGGCTCCTACGAGCAGTACTTC	CASSQVGGGSYEQYF
TRBV7-8	-	once	TRBJ1-2	TGTGCCAGCAGCTTAGTAGTGCGGCCGACCTCGAACTATGGCTACACCTTC	CASSLVVRPTSNYGYTF
TRBV25-1	-	-	TRBJ2-3	TGTGCCAGCAGTGAAGGTAAAGGGGCCTCAGATACGCAGTATTTT	CASSEGKGASDTQYF